One and the same sample provided the 12 T cell receptor beta chains below, sequenced in a study of cytomegalovirus exposure and HLA in healthy donors. In the PCR, 60 Vbeta and 13 Jbeta primers were used. Clones were sequenced by immunoSEQ multiplex PCR, and TCRdb holds only the in-frame ones, with some missing. The sample has 95,000 to 130,000 clones, around two thirds seen once. The sample was PBMCs. These receptors all come from a woman aged 40 to 49 in good health and CMV-seropositive.

This clone was recorded once. This chain connects TRBV27 to TRBJ2-5; the D gene is possibly TRBD1 (6 bases). The CDR3 has 11 amino acids. CDR1 and CDR2 (germline): MNHEY, SMNVEV (reference sequence). V lost 5 bases and J 7 bases, leaving 8 bases between the germline ends. The chain's CDR3 is CASSQGGTQYF. The CDR3 region has the DNA TGTGCCAGCAGTCAAGGGGGGACCCAGTACTTC.

V gene TRBV19 combines with J gene TRBJ1-5; 8 bases agree with TRBD1. The junction had 2 bases not matched to a gene; V was cut back by 3 bases and J by 7 bases. Germline CDR1 is LNHDA and CDR2 is SQIVND (reference sequence). This CDR3 has 13 residues. The CDR3 coding sequence is TGTGCCAGTAGTATGGACAGGGTCCAGCCCCAGCATTTT. Amino acid sequence: CASSMDRVQPQHF.

This clone appeared once. V usage is TRBV5-6 and J usage is TRBJ2-5, with D possibly being TRBD1 (5 bases). The DNA matches TRBJ2-7 better at its end, which makes the J call doubtful. CDR1 and CDR2 from the germline V gene are SGHDT and YYEEEE. This CDR3 has 14 amino acids. As DNA, the CDR3 is TGTGCCAGCAGCTTGCTCCAGGGCTCCTACGAGCAGTACTTC. It codes for CASSLLQGSYEQYF.

The CDR3 DNA is TGTGCCAGTAGTACCAGGGACTCCTCGAGAGGTGAGCAGTTCTTC. It yields the protein CASSTRDSSRGEQFF. This chain joins TRBV19 and TRBJ2-1; TRBD2 might be the D (6 bases). The germline V gene encodes CDR1 LNHDA and CDR2 SQIVND (reference sequence). CDR3 length: 15 amino acids. Trimming removed 4 bases from V and 9 bases from J, with 19 bases in between.

The rearrangement joins TRBV4-1 to TRBJ2-2, with TRBD1 matching over 7 bases. Germline CDR1 is MGHRA and CDR2 is YSYEKL. CDR3 length: 16 residues. V was clipped by 0 bases and J by 2 bases; unmatched bases: 3. The CDR3 sequence: CASSQERGLNTGELFF. The CDR3 DNA reads TGCGCCAGCAGCCAAGAAAGGGGGCTTAACACCGGGGAGCTGTTTTTT.

The chain uses TRBV30 and TRBJ1-4; 8 bases fit TRBD1. With 2 bases clipped from V and 2 bases from J, the junction kept 4 bases outside the gene matches. Germline V gene sequence: CDR1 GTSNPN, CDR2 SVGIG (reference sequence). The length of the CDR3 is 15 residues. CDR3: CAWSSRTGTNEKLFF. The CDR3 DNA reads as TGTGCCTGGAGTTCACGGACAGGGACTAATGAAAAACTGTTTTTT.

This clone was seen only a few times. The chain has TRBV5-1 and TRBJ2-7, with D uncertain. From germline, CDR1 is SGHRS and CDR2 YFSETQ. The CDR3 runs to 14 residues. Deletions cut 4 bases from V and 5 bases from J, with 16 bases between. Here the CDR3 reads CASSQRVARDEQYF. CDR3 coding DNA: TGCGCCAGCAGCCAGCGAGTGGCTCGGGACGAGCAGTACTTC.

The chain links TRBV18 to TRBJ2-7; tentatively, D is TRBD1 (6 bases). The CDR3 totals 15 residues. Germline CDR1 reads KGHSH; CDR2 reads LQKENI. The V gene lost 3 bases and the J gene lost 1 base, with 13 bases spanning the gap. The CDR3 reads CASSPTGGQSYEQYF. The CDR3 DNA reads TGTGCCAGCTCACCGACCGGAGGACAGTCCTACGAGCAGTACTTC. Complete variable domain (other parts from reference TRBV18 and TRBJ2-7): NAGVMQNPRHLVRRRGQEARLRCSPMKGHSHVYWYRQLPEEGLKFMVYLQKENIIDESGMPKERFSAEFPKEGPSILRIQQVVRGDSAAYFCASSPTGGQSYEQYFGPGTRLTVT.

This chain links TRBV7-9 with TRBJ2-3, with D possibly matching TRBD2 (5 bases). The CDR3 extends over 15 amino acids. V lost 7 bases to trimming and J lost 0 bases, with 14 bases between them. Germline values: CDR1 SEHNR, CDR2 FQNEAQ (reference sequence). The CDR3 loop reads CASTLKGASTDTQYF. The CDR3, as DNA: TGTGCCAGCACCCTGAAGGGAGCTAGCACAGATACGCAGTATTTT.

The chain employs TRBV6-6 and TRBJ2-7; a weak D match, TRBD1 (5 bases). CDR3 size: 15 residues. Germline CDR1 and CDR2: MNHNY and SVGAGI (reference sequence). V shed 4 bases and J shed 0 bases, with 13 bases lying between them. This CDR3 is CASSSDSKSSYEQYF. As DNA, the CDR3 is TGTGCCAGCAGTTCCGACAGTAAGAGCTCCTACGAGCAGTACTTC.

The V call is TRBV7-8, the J call TRBJ2-7; D is possibly TRBD1 (7 bases). Deletions cut 6 bases from V and 3 bases from J, with 21 bases between. Germline loops: CDR1 SGHVS, CDR2 FQNEAQ. This CDR3 is built from 16 residues. DNA of the CDR3: TGTGCCAGCAGTTCCCAGGGCGGGACAGAGTACTACGAGCAGTACTTC. Protein product: CASSSQGGTEYYEQYF.

This sequence joins TRBV27 and TRBJ2-1; TRBD2 matches 7 bases. Germline assignment: CDR1 MNHEY and CDR2 SMNVEV (reference sequence). This CDR3 region has 17 residues. Trimming cost V 6 bases and J 9 bases; bases outside gene matches: 20. CDR3 region: CASSRIGFGTILPEQFF. The DNA for the CDR3 is TGTGCCAGCAGCCGTATAGGTTTCGGGACTATTCTCCCTGAGCAGTTCTTC.